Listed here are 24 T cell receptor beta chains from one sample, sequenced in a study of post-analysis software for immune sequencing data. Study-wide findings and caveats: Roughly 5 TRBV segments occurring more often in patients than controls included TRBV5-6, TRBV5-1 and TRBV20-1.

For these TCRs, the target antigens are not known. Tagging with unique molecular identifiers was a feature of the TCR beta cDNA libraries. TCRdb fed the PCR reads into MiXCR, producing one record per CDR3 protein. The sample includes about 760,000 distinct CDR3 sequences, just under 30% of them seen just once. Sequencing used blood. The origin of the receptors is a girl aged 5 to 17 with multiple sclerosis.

This chain's CDR3 is CASSEGQSYNSPLHF. The CDR3 region has the DNA TGTGCCAGCAGCGAGGGACAGTCCTATAATTCACCCCTCCACTTT. The chain is built from TRBV7-2 and TRBJ1-6; 7 bases are shared with TRBD1. CDR3 length equals 15 residues. Unmatched junction bases numbered 2, after V lost 5 bases and J lost 1 base. Germline V gene sequence: CDR1 SGHTA, CDR2 FQGNSA.

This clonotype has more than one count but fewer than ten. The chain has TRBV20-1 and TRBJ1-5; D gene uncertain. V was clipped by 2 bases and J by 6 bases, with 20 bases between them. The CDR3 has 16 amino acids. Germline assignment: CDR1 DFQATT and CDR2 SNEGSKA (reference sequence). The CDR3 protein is CSARRAVETRGQPQHF. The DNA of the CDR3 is TGCAGTGCTAGACGGGCAGTGGAGACCCGAGGTCAGCCCCAGCATTTT.

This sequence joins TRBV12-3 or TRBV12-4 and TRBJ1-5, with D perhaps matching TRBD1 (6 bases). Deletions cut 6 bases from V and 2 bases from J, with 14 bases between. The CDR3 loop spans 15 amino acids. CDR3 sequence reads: CASSRQGIGNQPQHF. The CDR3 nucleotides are TGTGCCAGCAGCCGGCAGGGGATTGGCAATCAGCCCCAGCATTTT.

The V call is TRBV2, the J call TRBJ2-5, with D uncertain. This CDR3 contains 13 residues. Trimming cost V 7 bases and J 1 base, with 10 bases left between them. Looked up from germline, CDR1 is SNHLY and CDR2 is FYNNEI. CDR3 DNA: TGTGCCAGCACCAGCACGGTCCAAGAGACCCAGTACTTC. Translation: CASTSTVQETQYF.

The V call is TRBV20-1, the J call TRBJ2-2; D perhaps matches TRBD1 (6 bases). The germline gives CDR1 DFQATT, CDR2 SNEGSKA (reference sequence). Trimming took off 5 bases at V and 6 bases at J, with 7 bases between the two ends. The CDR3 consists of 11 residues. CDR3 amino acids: CSAEGAGELFF. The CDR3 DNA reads TGCAGTGCTGAGGGGGCCGGGGAGCTGTTTTTT.

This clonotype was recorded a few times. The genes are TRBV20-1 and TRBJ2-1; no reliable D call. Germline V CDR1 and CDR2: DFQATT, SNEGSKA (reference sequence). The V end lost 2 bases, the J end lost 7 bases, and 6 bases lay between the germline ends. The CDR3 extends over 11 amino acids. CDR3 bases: TGCAGTGCTAGACCGAAGAATGAGCAGTTCTTC. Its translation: CSARPKNEQFF.

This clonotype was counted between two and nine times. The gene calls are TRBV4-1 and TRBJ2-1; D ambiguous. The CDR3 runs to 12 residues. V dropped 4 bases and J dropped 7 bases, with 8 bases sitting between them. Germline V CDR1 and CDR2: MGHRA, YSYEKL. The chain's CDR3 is CASSPKMNEQFF. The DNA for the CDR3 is TGCGCCAGCAGCCCCAAGATGAATGAGCAGTTCTTC.

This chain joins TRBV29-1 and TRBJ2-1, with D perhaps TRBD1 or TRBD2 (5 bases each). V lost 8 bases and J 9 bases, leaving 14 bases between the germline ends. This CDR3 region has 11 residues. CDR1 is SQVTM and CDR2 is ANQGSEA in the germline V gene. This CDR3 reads CSLRIGGEQFF. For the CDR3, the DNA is TGCAGCCTACGGATTGGGGGTGAGCAGTTCTTC.

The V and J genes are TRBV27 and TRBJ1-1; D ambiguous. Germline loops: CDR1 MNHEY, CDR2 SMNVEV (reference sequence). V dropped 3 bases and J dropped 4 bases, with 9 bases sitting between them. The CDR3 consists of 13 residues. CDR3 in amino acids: CASSFNTGTEAFF. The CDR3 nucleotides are TGTGCCAGCAGTTTTAATACGGGCACTGAAGCTTTCTTT.

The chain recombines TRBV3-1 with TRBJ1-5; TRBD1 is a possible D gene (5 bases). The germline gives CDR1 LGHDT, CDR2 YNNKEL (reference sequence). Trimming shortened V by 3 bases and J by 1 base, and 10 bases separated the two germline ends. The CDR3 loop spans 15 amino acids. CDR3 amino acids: CASSQGPRSNQPQHF. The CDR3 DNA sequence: TGTGCCAGCAGCCAGGGACCGAGAAGCAATCAGCCCCAGCATTTT. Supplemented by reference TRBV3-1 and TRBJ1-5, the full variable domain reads DTAVSQTPKYLVTQMGNDKSIKCEQNLGHDTMYWYKQDSKKFLKIMFSYNNKELIINETVPNRFSPKSPDKAHLNLHINSLELGDSAVYFCASSQGPRSNQPQHFGDGTRLSIL.

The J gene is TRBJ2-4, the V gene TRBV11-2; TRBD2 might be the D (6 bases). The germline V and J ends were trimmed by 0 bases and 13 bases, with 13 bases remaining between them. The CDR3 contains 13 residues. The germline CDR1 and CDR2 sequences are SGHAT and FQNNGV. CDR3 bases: TGTGCCAGCAGCTTAGATGGGGGTGGAGGGCAGTACTTC. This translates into CASSLDGGGGQYF.

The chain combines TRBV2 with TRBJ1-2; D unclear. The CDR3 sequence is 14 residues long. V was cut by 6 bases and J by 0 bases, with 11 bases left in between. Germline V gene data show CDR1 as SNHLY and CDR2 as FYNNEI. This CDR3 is CASRGITANYGYTF. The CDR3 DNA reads TGTGCCAGCAGGGGGATTACGGCTAACTATGGCTACACCTTC.

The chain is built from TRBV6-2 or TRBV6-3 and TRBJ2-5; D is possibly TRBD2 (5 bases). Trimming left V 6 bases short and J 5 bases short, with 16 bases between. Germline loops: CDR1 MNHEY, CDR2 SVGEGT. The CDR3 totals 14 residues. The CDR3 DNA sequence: TGTGCCAGCAGCCTAACTAGTATCCGGGAGACCCAGTACTTC. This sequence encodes CASSLTSIRETQYF.

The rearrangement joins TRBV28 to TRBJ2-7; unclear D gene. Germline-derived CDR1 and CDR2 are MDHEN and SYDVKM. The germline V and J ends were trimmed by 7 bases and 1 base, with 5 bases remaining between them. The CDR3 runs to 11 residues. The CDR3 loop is CASKYSYEQYF. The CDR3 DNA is TGTGCCAGCAAATATTCCTACGAGCAGTACTTC.

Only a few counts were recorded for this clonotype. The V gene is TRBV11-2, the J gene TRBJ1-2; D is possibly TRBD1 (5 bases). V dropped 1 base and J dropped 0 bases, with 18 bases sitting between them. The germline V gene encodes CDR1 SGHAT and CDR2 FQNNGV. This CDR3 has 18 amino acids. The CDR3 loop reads CASSLGPPGPYTNYGYTF. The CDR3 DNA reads TGTGCCAGCAGCTTAGGCCCTCCGGGGCCCTATACTAACTATGGCTACACCTTC.

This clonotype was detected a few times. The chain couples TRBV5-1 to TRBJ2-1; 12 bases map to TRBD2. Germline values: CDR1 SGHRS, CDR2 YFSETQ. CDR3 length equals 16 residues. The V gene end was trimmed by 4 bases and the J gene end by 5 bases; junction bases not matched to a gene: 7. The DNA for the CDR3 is TGCGCCAGCAGCGGGCTAGCGGGGGGGCCCAACAATGAGCAGTTCTTC. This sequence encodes CASSGLAGGPNNEQFF.

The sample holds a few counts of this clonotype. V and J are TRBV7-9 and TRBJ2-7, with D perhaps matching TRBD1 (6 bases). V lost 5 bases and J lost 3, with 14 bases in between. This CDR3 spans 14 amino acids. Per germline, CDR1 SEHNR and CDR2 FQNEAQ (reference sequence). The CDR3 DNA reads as TGTGCCAGCAGCATGGACAGCCCATACTACGAGCAGTACTTC. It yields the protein CASSMDSPYYEQYF. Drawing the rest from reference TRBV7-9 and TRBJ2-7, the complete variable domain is DTGVSQNPRHKITKRGQNVTFRCDPISEHNRLYWYRQTLGQGPEFLTYFQNEAQLEKSRLLSDRFSAERPKGSFSTLEIQRTEQGDSAMYLCASSMDSPYYEQYFGPGTRLTVT.

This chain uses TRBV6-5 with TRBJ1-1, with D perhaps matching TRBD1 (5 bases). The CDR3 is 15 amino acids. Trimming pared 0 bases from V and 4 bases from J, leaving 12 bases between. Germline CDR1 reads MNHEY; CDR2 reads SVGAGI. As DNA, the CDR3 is TGTGCCAGCAGTTACTCTGGGGCTCTGCGCACTGAAGCTTTCTTT. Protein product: CASSYSGALRTEAFF.

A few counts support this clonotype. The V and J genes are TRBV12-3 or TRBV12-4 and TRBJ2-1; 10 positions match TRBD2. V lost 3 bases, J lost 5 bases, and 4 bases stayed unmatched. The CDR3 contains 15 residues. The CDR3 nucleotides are TGTGCCAGCAGTTTCCTAGCGGGGGTCGACAATGAGCAGTTCTTC. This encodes CASSFLAGVDNEQFF.

The DNA for the CDR3 is TGTGCCAGCAGCAAGACAGGTCCAGATACGCAGTATTTT. This encodes CASSKTGPDTQYF. This chain joins TRBV6-1 and TRBJ2-3; possibly TRBD1 for D (6 bases). CDR3 length: 13 residues. The germline CDR1 and CDR2 sequences are MNHNS and SASEGT. Trimming left V 6 bases short and J 4 bases short, with 11 bases between.

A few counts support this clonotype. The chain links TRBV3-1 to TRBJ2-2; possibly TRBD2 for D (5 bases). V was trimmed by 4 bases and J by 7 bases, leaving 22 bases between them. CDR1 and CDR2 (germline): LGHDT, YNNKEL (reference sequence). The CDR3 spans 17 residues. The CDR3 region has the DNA TGTGCCAGCAGCCGGAGACCCATGGAGGACCCCATCGGGGAGCTGTTTTTT. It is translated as CASSRRPMEDPIGELFF.

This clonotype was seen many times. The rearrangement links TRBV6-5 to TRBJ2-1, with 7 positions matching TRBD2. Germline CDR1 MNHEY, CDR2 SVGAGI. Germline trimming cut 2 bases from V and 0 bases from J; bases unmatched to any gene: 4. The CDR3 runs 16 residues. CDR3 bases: TGTGCCAGCAGTTACGGCGGCGGGAGCTCCTACAATGAGCAGTTCTTC. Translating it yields CASSYGGGSSYNEQFF.

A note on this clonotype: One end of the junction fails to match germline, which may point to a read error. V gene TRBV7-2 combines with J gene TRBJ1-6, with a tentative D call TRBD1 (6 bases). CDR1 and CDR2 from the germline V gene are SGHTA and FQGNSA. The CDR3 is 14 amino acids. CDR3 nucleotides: TGTGCCAGCAGCCACCCACAGGGAAATTCACCCCTACACTTT. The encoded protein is CASSHPQGNSPLHF.

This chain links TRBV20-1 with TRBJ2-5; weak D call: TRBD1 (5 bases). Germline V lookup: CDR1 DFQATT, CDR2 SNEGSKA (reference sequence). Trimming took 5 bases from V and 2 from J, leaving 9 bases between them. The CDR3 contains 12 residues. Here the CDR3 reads CSASNRQETQYF. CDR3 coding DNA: TGCAGTGCTTCAAACAGGCAAGAGACCCAGTACTTC.